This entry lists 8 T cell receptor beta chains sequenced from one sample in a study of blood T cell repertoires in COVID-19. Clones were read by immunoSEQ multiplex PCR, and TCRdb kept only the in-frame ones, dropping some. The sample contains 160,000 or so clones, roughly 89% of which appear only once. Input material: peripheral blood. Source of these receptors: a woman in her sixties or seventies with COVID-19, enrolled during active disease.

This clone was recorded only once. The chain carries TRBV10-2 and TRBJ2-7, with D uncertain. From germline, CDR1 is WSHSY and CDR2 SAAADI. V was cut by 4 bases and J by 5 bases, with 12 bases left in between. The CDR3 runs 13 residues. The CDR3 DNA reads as TGCGCCAGCAGTGGTACAGCATTCCACGAGCAGTACTTC. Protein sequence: CASSGTAFHEQYF.

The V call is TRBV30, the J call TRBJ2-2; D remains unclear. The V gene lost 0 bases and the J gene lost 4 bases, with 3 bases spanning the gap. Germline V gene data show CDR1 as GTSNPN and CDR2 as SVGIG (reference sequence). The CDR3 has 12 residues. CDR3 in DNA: TGTGCCTGGAGTGTACTCACCGGGGAGCTGTTTTTT. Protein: CAWSVLTGELFF.

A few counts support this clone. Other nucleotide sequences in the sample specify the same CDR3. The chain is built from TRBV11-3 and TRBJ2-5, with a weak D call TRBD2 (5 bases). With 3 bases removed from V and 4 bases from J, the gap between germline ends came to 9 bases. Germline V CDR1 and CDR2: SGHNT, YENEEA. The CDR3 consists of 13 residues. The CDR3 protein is CASSLRVGETQYF. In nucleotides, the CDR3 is TGTGCCAGCAGCTTGAGGGTAGGAGAGACCCAGTACTTC.

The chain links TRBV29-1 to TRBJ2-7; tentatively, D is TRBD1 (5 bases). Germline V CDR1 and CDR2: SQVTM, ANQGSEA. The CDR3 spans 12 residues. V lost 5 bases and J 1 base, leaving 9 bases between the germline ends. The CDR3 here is CSVYRGSYEQYF. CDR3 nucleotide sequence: TGCAGCGTTTATAGGGGTTCCTACGAGCAGTACTTC.

CDR3: CASSITGSQDTQYF. The DNA for the CDR3 is TGTGCCAGCAGCATTACAGGGTCGCAAGATACGCAGTATTTT. The chain is built from TRBV7-9 and TRBJ2-3; a possible D gene is TRBD1 (6 bases). The germline V and J ends were trimmed by 5 bases and 5 bases, with 14 bases remaining between them. The CDR3 is 14 residues long. Germline loops: CDR1 SEHNR, CDR2 FQNEAQ (reference sequence).

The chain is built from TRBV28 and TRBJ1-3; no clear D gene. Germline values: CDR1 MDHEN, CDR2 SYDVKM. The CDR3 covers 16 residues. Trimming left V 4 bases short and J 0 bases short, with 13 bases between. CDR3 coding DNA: TGTGCCAGCAGTTACACGGGTACCAGCTCTGGAAACACCATATATTTT. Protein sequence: CASSYTGTSSGNTIYF.

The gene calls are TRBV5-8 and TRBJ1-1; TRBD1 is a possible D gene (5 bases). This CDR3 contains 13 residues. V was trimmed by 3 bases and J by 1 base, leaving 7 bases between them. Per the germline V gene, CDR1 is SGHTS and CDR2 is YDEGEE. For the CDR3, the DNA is TGTGCCAGCAGCTGGACACCGAACACTGAAGCTTTCTTT. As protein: CASSWTPNTEAFF.

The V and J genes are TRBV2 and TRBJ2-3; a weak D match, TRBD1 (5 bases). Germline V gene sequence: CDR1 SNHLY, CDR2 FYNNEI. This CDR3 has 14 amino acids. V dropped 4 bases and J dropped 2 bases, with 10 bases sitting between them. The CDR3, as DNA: TGTGCCAGCAGTGTTCAGGGATACACAGATACGCAGTATTTT. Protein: CASSVQGYTDTQYF.